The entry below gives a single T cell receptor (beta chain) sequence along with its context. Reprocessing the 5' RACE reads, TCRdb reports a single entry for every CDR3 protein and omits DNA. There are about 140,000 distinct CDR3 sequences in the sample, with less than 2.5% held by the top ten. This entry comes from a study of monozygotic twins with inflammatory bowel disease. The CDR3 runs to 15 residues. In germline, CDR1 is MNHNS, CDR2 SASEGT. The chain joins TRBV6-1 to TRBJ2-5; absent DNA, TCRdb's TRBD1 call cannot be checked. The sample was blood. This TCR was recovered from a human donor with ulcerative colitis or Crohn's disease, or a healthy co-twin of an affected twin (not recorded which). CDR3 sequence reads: CASSPAGVSQETQYF.